A single sample is the source of the 15 T cell receptor beta chains below, sequenced in a study of T-cell reconstitution after alpha-beta-depleted transplantation in children. The TCRbeta library was prepared with unique molecular identifiers. Using its own MiXCR run on the PCR reads, TCRdb lists one record per CDR3 protein. The sample includes about 8,400 distinct CDR3 sequences, about 16% of them seen just once. This material consisted of PBMCs, mostly from graft donor cells, taken 60 days after TCRalphabeta/CD19-depleted stem cell transplant. The receptors were gathered from a girl under two years old who had a stem cell transplant for combined immunodeficiency, so the T cells may come from the graft donor.

This clonotype turned up a few times. This rearrangement joins TRBV20-1 to TRBJ2-7; 8 positions match TRBD2. After removal of 5 bases from V and 4 bases from J, the junction contained 7 bases not matched to a gene. The CDR3 consists of 13 residues. The germline V gene has CDR1 DFQATT and CDR2 SNEGSKA (reference sequence). The DNA for the CDR3 is TGCAGTGCTCCTGGACTAGCAGGGTACGAGCAGTACTTC. It specifies CSAPGLAGYEQYF.

CDR3 nucleotides: TGTGCCAGCTCACCACCGGACTCCCCACTTTGGAATGAGCAGTTCTTC. It is translated as CASSPPDSPLWNEQFF. The rearrangement uses TRBV18 and TRBJ2-1; TRBD2 is a possible D gene (5 bases). Per the germline V gene, CDR1 is KGHSH and CDR2 is LQKENI. The CDR3 runs 16 residues. V gave up 0 bases and J gave up 7 bases, with 16 bases separating them.

This chain joins TRBV7-6 and TRBJ2-7; D call uncertain. This CDR3 region has 12 residues. The ends were cut back, 2 bases at V and 0 bases at J, with 2 bases in the middle. The germline V gene encodes CDR1 SGHVS and CDR2 FNYEAQ. The CDR3 loop is CASSLHSYEQYF. In DNA, the CDR3 is TGTGCCAGCAGCTTACACTCCTACGAGCAGTACTTC.

This chain links TRBV5-1 with TRBJ2-2; TRBD1 or TRBD2 may be the D gene (5 bases each). This CDR3 spans 15 amino acids. Deletions cut 0 bases from V and 1 base from J, with 7 bases between. The germline gives CDR1 SGHRS, CDR2 YFSETQ. CDR3 protein: CASSLDGGNTGELFF. For the CDR3, the DNA is TGCGCCAGCAGCTTGGATGGGGGGAACACCGGGGAGCTGTTTTTT.

The table lists this clonotype with many counts. The DNA for the CDR3 is TGCAGTGCTAGAGTTCTAAGCAATCAGCCCCAGCATTTT. It specifies CSARVLSNQPQHF. The chain combines TRBV20-1 with TRBJ1-5; the D is unclear. Germline CDR1 DFQATT, CDR2 SNEGSKA (reference sequence). V gave up 1 base and J gave up 1 base, with 5 bases separating them. There are 13 residues in the CDR3.

Notes on this clonotype: At one of its ends the junction is not consistent with the germline gene, which may arise from a read error. The rearrangement joins TRBV7-3 to TRBJ2-3; D gene uncertain. Per germline, CDR1 SGHTA and CDR2 FQGTGA. The CDR3 totals 14 residues. The CDR3 spells CASSQGRNTDMQYF. The CDR3 coding sequence is TGTGCCAGCAGCCAAGGACGAAACACAGATATGCAGTATTTT.

This clonotype was detected ten times or more. The chain recombines TRBV5-6 with TRBJ2-1; weak D call: TRBD1 (5 bases). V lost 2 bases and J lost 5, with 11 bases in between. CDR3 length: 14 residues. Germline V gene sequence: CDR1 SGHDT, CDR2 YYEEEE. This chain's CDR3 is CASSFGLGDNEQFF. CDR3 nucleotides: TGTGCCAGCAGCTTCGGTCTAGGGGACAATGAGCAGTTCTTC.

In DNA form, the CDR3 reads TGTGCCAGCAGCTTTGAGGGGGCAGACACAGATACGCAGTATTTT. Translating it yields CASSFEGADTDTQYF. This sequence joins TRBV11-1 and TRBJ2-3; 7 nucleotides agree with TRBD1. Germline trimming cut 3 bases from V and 2 bases from J; bases unmatched to any gene: 5. Germline V gene sequence: CDR1 SGHAT, CDR2 FQDESV (reference sequence). The CDR3 loop spans 15 amino acids. The complete variable domain, with remaining parts taken from reference TRBV11-1 and TRBJ2-3, reads EAEVAQSPRYKITEKSQAVAFWCDPISGHATLYWYRQILGQGPELLVQFQDESVVDDSQLPKDRFSAERLKGVDSTLKIQPAELGDSAMYLCASSFEGADTDTQYFGPGTRLTVL.

The chain couples TRBV20-1 to TRBJ2-5; D not certain. Germline values: CDR1 DFQATT, CDR2 SNEGSKA (reference sequence). V lost 0 bases and J lost 7, with 9 bases in between. The CDR3 is made up of 12 amino acids. CDR3 in DNA: TGCAGTGCTAGAGAGGGCTTTGCGACCCAGTACTTC. Residues: CSAREGFATQYF.

The CDR3 DNA is TGTGCCAGCAGCCCCGGGACAGTTAACTATGGCTACACCTTC. Protein product: CASSPGTVNYGYTF. V is TRBV28 and J is TRBJ1-2, with 7 bases matching TRBD1. The germline V gene encodes CDR1 MDHEN and CDR2 SYDVKM. V lost 6 bases and J lost 1; bases outside the gene matches: 5. The CDR3 is made up of 14 amino acids.

This clonotype occurred many times. The V and J genes are TRBV29-1 and TRBJ1-5; D remains ambiguous. V was trimmed by 4 bases and J by 3 bases, leaving 10 bases between them. This CDR3 region has 13 residues. Germline-derived CDR1 and CDR2 are SQVTM and ANQGSEA. Here the CDR3 DNA reads TGCAGCGTTGGATGGAGGAACAATCAGCCCCAGCATTTT. It specifies CSVGWRNNQPQHF.

The chain uses TRBV11-3 and TRBJ2-1, with a possible D match to TRBD2 (6 bases). The CDR3 covers 15 residues. Germline lookup yields CDR1 SGHNT and CDR2 YENEEA. Trimming pared 3 bases from V and 0 bases from J, leaving 9 bases between. This CDR3 is CASSFRGSSYNEQFF. CDR3 sequence (DNA): TGTGCCAGCAGCTTCCGGGGGAGCTCCTACAATGAGCAGTTCTTC.

This clonotype was picked up a small number of times. The chain employs TRBV12-3 or TRBV12-4 and TRBJ2-1; 9 nucleotides align to TRBD2. V was pared by 1 base and J by 2 bases, with 3 bases of the junction left unmatched. The CDR3 loop spans 16 amino acids. As DNA, the CDR3 is TGTGCCAGCAGTTTAGAGGGCGGGAGGGCCTACAATGAGCAGTTCTTC. Amino acid sequence: CASSLEGGRAYNEQFF.

The table lists this clonotype with many counts. The chain uses TRBV20-1 and TRBJ2-5, with a weak D call TRBD1 (5 bases). The CDR3 extends over 16 amino acids. Trimming pared 6 bases from V and 6 bases from J, leaving 26 bases between. Germline CDR1 reads DFQATT; CDR2 reads SNEGSKA (reference sequence). The CDR3 is CSALAALTDPRKTQYF. CDR3 sequence (DNA): TGCAGTGCGCTGGCGGCTTTGACAGACCCTAGGAAGACCCAGTACTTC.

This clonotype was detected ten times or more. This chain connects TRBV12-3 or TRBV12-4 to TRBJ1-1, with D possibly matching TRBD1 (5 bases). CDR3 size: 11 residues. V was trimmed by 1 base and J by 9 bases, leaving 6 bases between them. The DNA for the CDR3 is TGTGCCAGCAGTTTAGGGACACAAGCTTTCTTT. Amino acids: CASSLGTQAFF.